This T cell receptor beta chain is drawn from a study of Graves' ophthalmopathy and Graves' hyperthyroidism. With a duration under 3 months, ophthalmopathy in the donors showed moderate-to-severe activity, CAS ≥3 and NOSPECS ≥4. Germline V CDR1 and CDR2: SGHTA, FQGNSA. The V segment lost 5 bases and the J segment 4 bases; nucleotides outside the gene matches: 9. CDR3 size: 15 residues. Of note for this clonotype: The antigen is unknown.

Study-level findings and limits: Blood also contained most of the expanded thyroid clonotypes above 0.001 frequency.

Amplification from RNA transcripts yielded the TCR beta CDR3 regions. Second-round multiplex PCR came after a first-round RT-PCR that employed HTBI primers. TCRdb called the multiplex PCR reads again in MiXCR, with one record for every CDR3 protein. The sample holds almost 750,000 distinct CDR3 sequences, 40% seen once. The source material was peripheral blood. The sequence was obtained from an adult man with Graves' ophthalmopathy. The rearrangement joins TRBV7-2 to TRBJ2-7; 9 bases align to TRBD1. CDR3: CASSHEGQGIYEQYF. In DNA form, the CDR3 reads TGTGCCAGCAGCCATGAGGGACAGGGTATTTACGAGCAGTACTTC.